This TCR beta chain was recorded in a study of vaccination and CD4 T cells after COVID-19. Looking at the study overall: Every participant had a vaccine, which was either BNT162b2 or mRNA-1273, given in two doses.

Treatment specified: roughly 10-day PBMC culture with coronavirus spike peptide pools or control peptides (ViraFEST assay). Notes on this clonotype: Its antigen is undetermined.

The Oncomine TCR Beta short-read assay sequenced DNA from cultured CD4+ T cells. Genomic DNA extraction was carried out from cultured CD4+ T cells. One entry per CDR3 protein, called by TCRdb with MiXCR from the PCR reads. The top ten hold roughly a sixth of the sample, which has around 14,000 distinct CDR3 sequences, 24% seen once. The ends were cut back, 2 bases at V and 3 bases at J, with 15 bases in the middle. Germline CDR1 reads SGDLS; CDR2 reads YYNGEE. The CDR3 has 15 residues. Source: CD4+ T cells from blood, cultured in vitro, taken after SARS-CoV-2 vaccination. The chain carries TRBV9 and TRBJ2-7; a possible D gene is TRBD2 (6 bases). The receptor was isolated from a human donor who had recovered from COVID-19. The CDR3 is CASSVSGTGIYEQYF. For the CDR3, the DNA is TGTGCCAGCAGCGTCTCCGGGACTGGGATCTACGAGCAGTACTTC.